This is a list of T cell receptor beta chains from one sample in a study of control samples from healthy donors and cancer patients. Here immunoSEQ multiplex PCR was the method, and the copy in TCRdb shows in-frame clones only, minus some. The table has about 160,000 clones, just over 95% seen once; the top ten hold 1%. The sequenced material came from blood. These receptors were obtained from a woman in her twenties or thirties in good health. CDR3s include the opening cysteine and the closing phenylalanine or tryptophan.

V,CDR3
TRBV5-1,CASSVTGTGNTIYF
TRBV28,CASSPHMTGYNSPLHF
TRBV4-1,CASSQEEGLNTEAFF
TRBV4-2,CASSRRTGIDTQYF
TRBV4-1,CASSPLGHVEAFF
TRBV29-1,CSVSTDGRLETQYF
TRBV4-1,CASSRGGGQLPDYGYTF
TRBV10-3,CAISGGPGHNEKLFF
TRBV24-1,CATRGKGAGELFF
TRBV19,CASRRGSMNTEAFF
TRBV6-1,CASSERGGSTDTQYF
TRBV6-5,CASSENTEAFF
TRBV12-3/TRBV12-4,CASSIRGEQYF
TRBV10-3,CAIRGTGNQPQHF
TRBV5-4,CASSLGTTSTDTQYF
TRBV28,CASSDGTGITYEQYF
TRBV5-4,CASSWGYRGANVLTF
TRBV9,CASSVWTEVVAGELFF
TRBV11-2,CASSSRRGNEAFF
TRBV5-5,CASSLGRRGLNTEAFF
TRBV5-1,CASSTDRGGDGYTF
TRBV7-2,CASSLGPAGAVYNEQFF
TRBV3-1/TRBV3-2,CASSLGQLNQPQHF
TRBV25-1,CASSGQGASTDTQYF
TRBV10-2,CASSRQNTGSGELFF
TRBV7-9,CASSLTDSYNEQFF
TRBV11-2,CASSYQGPTNNSPLHF
TRBV3-1/TRBV3-2,CASSQDTQYNSPLHF
TRBV29-1,CSVLAGGTEAFF
TRBV7-2,CASSPGQGPSNQPQHF
TRBV29-1,CSAPRQGTDTQYF
TRBV19,CASRAGQLYNEQFF
TRBV28,CASSSSQGVTEAFF
TRBV7-8,CASSLKGRGHTDTQYF
TRBV10-3,CAINSRDTPNYGYTF
TRBV10-2,CASSDMSSGAREKLFF
TRBV2,CASRKEGPEQYF
TRBV19,CASSTGGRLFTEAFF
TRBV5-1,CASSSGTGGTEAFF
TRBV18,CASLTSGEGEQFF
TRBV12-3/TRBV12-4,CASSFHRKTEAFF